This TCR beta chain was identified during a study of T-cell memory formation after mild COVID-19. On the study more broadly: The two donors had largely donor-specific TCR clusters.

Regarding this clonotype: The antigen is undetermined.

Researchers used 5'RACE with constant-segment primers to make TCR alpha and TCR beta cDNA libraries that carry sample barcodes and UMIs. In TCRdb, the 5' RACE reads were re-called with MiXCR into one record per CDR3 protein. The sample yields roughly 110,000 distinct CDR3 sequences, under 15% seen once. Study conclusions and caveats: Among clones contracting day 15 to 85, CD4/CD8 was balanced, whereas later expanders leaned CD4+. Shrinking CD4+ clones resided mostly in CM and EM, and CD8+ ones in EMRA.

Specimen: PBMCs or a T cell subset sorted from them (not recorded which). This receptor was identified in a man younger than 35 who had mild COVID-19 (a few samples of this study predate the infection). Cell type and time point are not known.

This chain's CDR3 is CASSQVGQAAGEQYF. The CDR3, as DNA: TGCGCCAGCAGCCAAGTAGGCCAAGCGGCGGGCGAGCAGTACTTC. V and J are TRBV4-1 and TRBJ2-7; D might be TRBD2 (5 bases). The CDR3 extends over 15 amino acids. The germline gives CDR1 MGHRA, CDR2 YSYEKL. The V and J ends lost 1 base and 6 bases respectively, with 16 bases between them.